The T cell receptor (beta chain) under discussion was sequenced for a study of response to subunit inactivated influenza vaccine. Study findings and constraints: Authors proposed each seasonal influenza vaccination draws in few new T cells.

Trimming removed 5 bases from V and 5 bases from J, with 16 bases in between. Looked up from germline, CDR1 is SGHVS and CDR2 is FNYEAQ. The CDR3 consists of 14 residues. About this clonotype itself: Its antigen is undetermined.

From the RT-PCR reads, TCRdb called clonotypes with MiXCR, one entry per CDR3 protein. The table records hundreds of thousands of distinct CDR3 sequences, roughly 20% of them present only once. The genes are TRBV7-6 and TRBJ2-7; D may match TRBD1 or TRBD2 (5 bases each). The TCR comes from a middle-aged man who received an inactivated influenza vaccine. The source was PBMCs from blood, collected around 5 days after vaccination. CDR3 DNA: TGTGCCAGCAGCGTTAGCATTGTGGGGGACGAGCAGTACTTC. Its translation: CASSVSIVGDEQYF.